A single sample is the source of the 21 T cell receptor beta chains below, sequenced in a study of T-cell reconstitution after alpha-beta-depleted transplantation in children. This sample's TCRbeta library carried unique molecular identifier barcodes. TCRdb re-called the PCR reads with MiXCR, one entry per CDR3 protein. The sample consists of over 550,000 distinct CDR3 sequences, roughly a tenth of them appearing once. The input for sequencing was PBMCs from the stem cell graft donor, taken from the stem cell graft. The origin of the receptors is a human donor who donated a stem cell graft to a child with acute myeloid leukemia.

This clonotype was observed a handful of times. This sequence joins TRBV20-1 and TRBJ2-7; D gene unclear. Deletions cut 2 bases from V and 3 bases from J, with 14 bases between. In germline, CDR1 is DFQATT, CDR2 SNEGSKA (reference sequence). The CDR3 has 14 amino acids. The CDR3 nucleotides are TGCAGTGCTAGAAGGCCCCCGGCAAGCTACGAGCAGTACTTC. This encodes CSARRPPASYEQYF.

This clonotype was counted ten times or more. The genes are TRBV20-1 and TRBJ2-1; TRBD1 is a possible D gene (6 bases). The CDR3 is 13 amino acids. The V gene lost 6 bases and the J gene lost 5 bases, with 14 bases spanning the gap. Germline V gene sequence: CDR1 DFQATT, CDR2 SNEGSKA (reference sequence). The CDR3 DNA reads as TGCAGTGCAGATCGGGACAAAGACAATGAGCAGTTCTTC. This translates into CSADRDKDNEQFF.

About this clonotype: Just one base apart from a much larger clone, this may be a read error. The rearrangement links TRBV9 to TRBJ2-1, with 7 positions matching TRBD1. This CDR3 is 16 amino acids long. The germline V gene encodes CDR1 SGDLS and CDR2 YYNGEE. CDR3 DNA sequence: TGTGCCAGCAGCGTAGCTTCGGGGCTAGGGGGCGATGAGCTGTTCTTC. It yields the protein CASSVASGLGGDELFF.

This clonotype was counted ten times or more. The chain joins TRBV7-2 to TRBJ1-1; D gene unclear. The germline V gene encodes CDR1 SGHTA and CDR2 FQGNSA. V lost 3 bases and J 4 bases, leaving 9 bases between the germline ends. The CDR3 is made up of 13 amino acids. In DNA, the CDR3 is TGTGCCAGCAGCTTCGGAAGGGTCACTGAAGCTTTCTTT. This gives the protein CASSFGRVTEAFF.

This clonotype appeared a few times. V gene TRBV6-5 combines with J gene TRBJ2-1, with 8 positions matching TRBD2. The germline V gene encodes CDR1 MNHEY and CDR2 SVGAGI. The CDR3 is 12 amino acids. Written as DNA, the CDR3 is TGTGCAAGCGGGAGAAGGGACAATGAGCAGTTCTTC. Translating it yields CASGRRDNEQFF.

This clonotype was seen only a few times. This rearrangement joins TRBV10-3 to TRBJ2-1; D remains unclear. Trimming removed 1 base at V and 7 bases at J, with 8 bases between. The CDR3 consists of 13 residues. Per the germline V gene, CDR1 is ENHRY and CDR2 is SYGVKD. Written as DNA, the CDR3 is TGTGCCATCAGTGAGTACGAGCCAAATGAGCAGTTCTTC. Its translation is CAISEYEPNEQFF.

In this sample, this clonotype turned up a few times. This sequence joins TRBV11-2 and TRBJ2-1, with a tentative D call TRBD2 (6 bases). CDR3 length equals 15 residues. V lost 2 bases and J lost 6, with 14 bases in between. The V gene's germline CDR1 is SGHAT and CDR2 FQNNGV. The CDR3: CASSLQTRSGNEQFF. In DNA form, the CDR3 reads TGTGCCAGCAGCTTACAGACTAGATCGGGCAATGAGCAGTTCTTC.

The chain joins TRBV6-5 to TRBJ2-3; 7 nucleotides match TRBD2. The CDR3 sequence is 16 residues long. Per the germline V gene, CDR1 is MNHEY and CDR2 is SVGAGI. V trimming: 0 bases; J trimming: 2 bases; junction bases outside the gene matches: 5. CDR3 coding DNA: TGTGCCAGCAGTTACTCGACTAGCCAACTCACAGATACGCAGTATTTT. Protein: CASSYSTSQLTDTQYF.

This clonotype was seen many times. The gene calls are TRBV5-1 and TRBJ2-3, with D perhaps matching TRBD2 (5 bases). Looked up from germline, CDR1 is SGHRS and CDR2 is YFSETQ. With 1 base removed from V and 11 bases from J, the gap between germline ends came to 11 bases. The CDR3 spans 12 residues. The DNA of the CDR3 is TGCGCCAGCAGCTTGTACCCAGCGGTGCAGTATTTT. This gives the protein CASSLYPAVQYF.

This chain links TRBV20-1 with TRBJ2-5, with D unclear. The CDR3 spans 15 residues. The germline CDR1 and CDR2 sequences are DFQATT and SNEGSKA (reference sequence). Between the trimmed V and J ends, which lost 2 bases and 0 bases, there was a span of 13 bases. The CDR3 is CSARTTPANQETQYF. The CDR3 nucleotides are TGCAGTGCTAGAACCACGCCAGCGAACCAAGAGACCCAGTACTTC.

This clonotype was counted at least ten times. Mismatch with germline at one junction end may stem from a read error. The chain has TRBV7-7 and TRBJ2-3; a weak D match, TRBD2 (5 bases). The CDR3 totals 14 residues. CDR1 and CDR2 (germline): SSHAT, FNYEAQ (reference sequence). CDR3 region: CASSLATGTDTQYF. The CDR3 DNA follows: TGTGCTAGCAGCTTAGCGACCGGCACAGATACGCAGTATTTT.

The chain employs TRBV7-2 and TRBJ2-5, with D possibly TRBD2 on 7 matching bases. The CDR3 loop spans 18 amino acids. Trimming left V 0 bases short and J 2 bases short, with 19 bases between. Germline V gene lookup returns CDR1 SGHTA and CDR2 FQGNSA. The CDR3 sequence: CASSLAGGTNVGQETQYF. The CDR3 nucleotides are TGTGCCAGCAGCTTAGCGGGAGGGACAAACGTTGGACAAGAGACCCAGTACTTC.

This clonotype was detected only a few times. The V call is TRBV10-3, the J call TRBJ2-3; 15 positions agree with TRBD2. The V gene's germline CDR1 is ENHRY and CDR2 SYGVKD. The CDR3 is 17 residues long. V was clipped by 6 bases and J by 7 bases; unmatched bases: 11. CDR3 protein: CAIRSGLAGGSVNTQYF. The CDR3 DNA reads as TGTGCCATCAGGTCGGGACTAGCGGGAGGATCCGTGAATACGCAGTATTTT.

The chain recombines TRBV6-5 with TRBJ2-2; no clear D gene. In germline, CDR1 is MNHEY, CDR2 SVGAGI. The CDR3 runs 15 residues. The V and J ends lost 2 bases and 4 bases respectively, with 11 bases between them. In DNA form, the CDR3 reads TGTGCCAGCAGTTACCCGACTCCGGGCACCGGGGAGCTGTTTTTT. Its protein product is CASSYPTPGTGELFF.

This clonotype was seen repeatedly, ten times or more. V and J are TRBV7-3 and TRBJ2-3; TRBD2 aligns across 13 bases. The CDR3 length is 15 residues. V shed 5 bases and J 4 bases; nucleotides not matched to a gene: 3. Germline lookup yields CDR1 SGHTA and CDR2 FQGTGA. The CDR3 loop reads CASSPGLAGADTQYF. CDR3 DNA: TGTGCCAGCAGCCCCGGACTAGCGGGAGCAGATACGCAGTATTTT.

This clonotype turned up a few times. CDR3 loop: CASRKGGIDEQYF. CDR3 sequence (DNA): TGTGCCAGCAGGAAGGGAGGTATTGACGAGCAGTACTTC. This chain connects TRBV28 to TRBJ2-7; possibly TRBD2 for D (6 bases). CDR3 length equals 13 residues. Germline V lookup: CDR1 MDHEN, CDR2 SYDVKM. Trimming removed 6 bases from V and 5 bases from J, with 14 bases in between.

The V gene is TRBV7-2, the J gene TRBJ2-7; TRBD2 agrees at 10 bases. The CDR3 extends over 15 amino acids. V lost 3 bases to trimming and J lost 3 bases; unmatched junction nucleotides: 5. The germline gives CDR1 SGHTA, CDR2 FQGNSA. The CDR3 region is CASSFTAGGYYEQYF. The DNA of the CDR3 is TGTGCCAGCAGCTTCACAGCGGGAGGGTACTACGAGCAGTACTTC.

This clonotype turned up a few times. This sequence joins TRBV7-9 and TRBJ2-5, with D possibly matching TRBD2 (6 bases). V was shortened by 2 bases and J by 4 bases, with 14 bases between the two germline ends. The germline V gene encodes CDR1 SEHNR and CDR2 FQNEAQ (reference sequence). This CDR3 comprises 15 residues. CDR3 in DNA: TGTGCCAGCAGCTTATTGGACGGGAGTAGAGAGACCCAGTACTTC. It codes for CASSLLDGSRETQYF.

In this sample, this clonotype turned up a few times. The chain links TRBV18 to TRBJ2-1, with 9 bases aligning to TRBD2. The germline V gene has CDR1 KGHSH and CDR2 LQKENI. This CDR3 has 16 amino acids. Losses at the gene ends were 3 bases for V and 7 bases for J; bases not matched to a gene: 10. This CDR3 reads CASSPVVAGGINEQFF. For the CDR3, the DNA is TGTGCCAGCTCACCCGTTGTTGCGGGAGGGATAAATGAGCAGTTCTTC.

The genes are TRBV24-1 and TRBJ2-7; 13 bases are a match to TRBD2. Germline V gene data show CDR1 as KGHDR and CDR2 as SFDVKD. The CDR3 loop spans 16 amino acids. V lost 1 base, J lost 9 bases, and 8 bases stayed unmatched. The CDR3 loop is CATSDFGTSGITRQYF. The CDR3 bases are TGTGCCACCAGTGATTTCGGGACTAGCGGGATAACGCGGCAGTACTTC.

This clonotype was counted ten times or more. The gene calls are TRBV2 and TRBJ2-1, with 7 nucleotides matching TRBD2. The CDR3 has 14 residues. The V gene's germline CDR1 is SNHLY and CDR2 FYNNEI. Trimming at V came to 6 bases and at J to 3 bases, leaving 5 bases not matched to a gene. Written as DNA, the CDR3 is TGTGCCAGCAGGCAAGCGGGGTACTACAATGAGCAGTTCTTC. It yields the protein CASRQAGYYNEQFF.